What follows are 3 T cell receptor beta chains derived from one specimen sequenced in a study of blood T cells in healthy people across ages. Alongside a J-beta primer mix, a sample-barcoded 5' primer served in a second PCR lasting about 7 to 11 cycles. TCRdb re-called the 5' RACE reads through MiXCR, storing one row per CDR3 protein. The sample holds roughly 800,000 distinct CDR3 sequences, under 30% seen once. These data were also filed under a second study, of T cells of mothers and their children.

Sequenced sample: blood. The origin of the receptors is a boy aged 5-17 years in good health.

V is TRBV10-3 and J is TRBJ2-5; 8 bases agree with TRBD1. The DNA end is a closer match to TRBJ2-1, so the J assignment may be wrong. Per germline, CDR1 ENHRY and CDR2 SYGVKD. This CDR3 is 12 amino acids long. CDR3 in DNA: TGTGCCATCTCGGGACAGGCCAATGAGCAGTTCTTC. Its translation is CAISGQANEQFF.

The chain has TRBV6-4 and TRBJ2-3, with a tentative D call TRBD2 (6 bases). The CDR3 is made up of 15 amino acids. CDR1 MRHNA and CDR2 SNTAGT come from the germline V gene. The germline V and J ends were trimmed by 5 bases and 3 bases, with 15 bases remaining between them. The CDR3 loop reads CASSFNPGGTDTQYF. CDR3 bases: TGTGCCAGCAGTTTCAACCCCGGGGGAACAGATACGCAGTATTTT.

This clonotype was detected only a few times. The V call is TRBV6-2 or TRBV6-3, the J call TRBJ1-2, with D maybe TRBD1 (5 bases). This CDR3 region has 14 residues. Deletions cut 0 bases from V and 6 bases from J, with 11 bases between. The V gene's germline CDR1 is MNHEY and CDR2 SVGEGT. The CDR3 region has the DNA TGTGCCAGCAGTTACTCGTCGTCAGGGAATGGCTACACCTTC. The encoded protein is CASSYSSSGNGYTF.